Detailed here is one T cell receptor (beta chain). This sample stems from a study of blood T cell repertoires in COVID-19. Study-level background: The samples span acute and convalescent COVID-19 from the United States, Italy and Spain. From T cells, B-cell-depleted T cells, or PBMCs came the material, which was cDNA or gDNA.

In the study's own analysis: The assay estimated nucleated cells by amplifying reference gene primers. Generated by immunoSEQ multiplex PCR, the TCRdb table keeps only in-frame clones and is missing some. V, J and clone size were drawn from that table, and D and trimming were deduced from the DNA. The data contain around 44,000 clones, 92% of them singletons. This CDR3 region has 14 residues. The germline CDR1 and CDR2 sequences are SGHDT and YYEEEE. V lost 7 bases and J lost 7; bases outside the gene matches: 11. Sample: peripheral blood. This sequence joins TRBV5-6 and TRBJ2-3, with 8 bases lining up with TRBD2. This sequence originates from a human donor in a cohort sampled during active COVID-19. The CDR3 spells CASGKLAAGNTQYF. Here the CDR3 DNA reads TGTGCCAGCGGTAAACTAGCGGCGGGCAATACGCAGTATTTT.